The 7 T cell receptor beta chains reported below all come from one sample, sequenced in a study of shared clonotypes between healthy human individuals. Clones were sequenced by immunoSEQ multiplex PCR, and TCRdb holds only the in-frame ones, with some missing. The sample consists of 450,000 to 500,000 clones, approximately 81% of them appearing once. The source material was PBMCs. Source of these receptors: a woman in her thirties or forties in good health. Some clones in this sample may be carry-over from other donors' samples.

The chain carries TRBV30 and TRBJ2-3, with D uncertain. The V gene's germline CDR1 is GTSNPN and CDR2 SVGIG (reference sequence). The CDR3 contains 14 residues. The ends were cut back, 4 bases at V and 0 bases at J, with 11 bases in the middle. CDR3 amino acids: CAWIRWRSTDTQYF. Written as DNA, the CDR3 is TGTGCCTGGATTAGGTGGAGAAGCACAGATACGCAGTATTTT.

The chain uses TRBV19 and TRBJ2-7; 7 bases map to TRBD2. The CDR3 contains 15 residues. J was trimmed by 6 bases and V by 9 bases; bases with no gene match: 17. The germline gives CDR1 LNHDA, CDR2 SQIVND (reference sequence). The CDR3 loop is CASTAGTFMGSEQYF. The CDR3, as DNA: TGTGCCAGCACAGCGGGGACTTTCATGGGCTCCGAGCAGTACTTC.

This chain links TRBV7-8 with TRBJ2-7; TRBD1 agrees at 9 bases. The CDR3 loop spans 14 amino acids. Trimming at V came to 5 bases and at J to 2 bases, leaving 4 bases not matched to a gene. From germline, CDR1 is SGHVS and CDR2 FQNEAQ. The chain's CDR3 is CASSLWTGAYEQYF. As DNA, the CDR3 is TGTGCCAGCAGCCTTTGGACAGGGGCCTACGAGCAGTACTTC.

About this clone itself: A far bigger clonotype differs at one base, so this is likely a read error. This chain uses TRBV2 with TRBJ2-7; D is uncertain. There are 13 residues in the CDR3. CDR1 is SNHLY, CDR2 FYNNEI, per germline. Between the trimmed V and J ends, which lost 3 bases and 0 bases, there was a span of 6 bases. Written as DNA, the CDR3 is TGTGCCAGCAGTGACGTGTCCTCCTACGAGCAGTACTTC. It encodes CASSDVSSYEQYF.

The chain has TRBV19 and TRBJ2-7; perhaps TRBD2 as D (6 bases). Germline-derived CDR1 and CDR2 are LNHDA and SQIVND (reference sequence). V was clipped by 6 bases and J by 2 bases, with 11 bases between them. The CDR3 has 13 amino acids. Here the CDR3 reads CASRLGGTYEQYF. CDR3 DNA sequence: TGTGCCAGTAGGCTTGGGGGGACCTACGAGCAGTACTTC.

In its sample, this clone was seen many times. The rearrangement uses TRBV18 and TRBJ1-4; D not certain. Trimming pared 3 bases from V and 7 bases from J, leaving 12 bases between. The CDR3 contains 14 residues. Germline V CDR1 and CDR2: KGHSH, LQKENI. The CDR3 nucleotides read TGTGCCAGCTCACCGGGCCAAGTGGGTGAAAAACTGTTTTTT. Protein product: CASSPGQVGEKLFF.

The rearrangement links TRBV6-4 to TRBJ2-1; unclear D gene. Germline V gives CDR1 MRHNA, CDR2 SNTAGT. The CDR3 length is 16 residues. V gave up 7 bases and J gave up 7 bases, with 23 bases separating them. CDR3: CASIMQTPRRRNEQFF. The CDR3 coding sequence is TGTGCCAGCATAATGCAGACTCCCCGCCGGCGTAATGAGCAGTTCTTC.